The 23 T cell receptor beta chains listed next were all sequenced from one sample in a study of T-cell memory formation after mild COVID-19. MiXCR, applied by TCRdb to the 5' RACE reads, yields one record per CDR3 protein. Of some 250,000 distinct CDR3 sequences listed, roughly a tenth are singletons. Source material: PBMCs or a T cell subset sorted from them (not recorded which). The receptors derive from a young man who had mild COVID-19 (a few samples of this study predate the infection). Cell type and time point are not known.

The chain carries TRBV7-2 and TRBJ1-2, with D maybe TRBD1 (5 bases). Trimming left V 5 bases short and J 8 bases short, with 15 bases between. The CDR3 length is 13 residues. Germline CDR1 reads SGHTA; CDR2 reads FQGNSA. The CDR3: CASSRTREGGYTF. Written as DNA, the CDR3 is TGTGCCAGCAGCCGCACCAGGGAGGGGGGCTACACCTTC.

This clonotype has only a few counts. The chain joins TRBV4-3 to TRBJ2-7; D call uncertain. With 0 bases removed from V and 5 bases from J, the gap between germline ends came to 8 bases. The CDR3 is 13 amino acids. CDR1 and CDR2 (germline): LGHNA, YSLEER. The CDR3 bases are TGCGCCAGCAGCCAAGACCTCCGGCACGAGCAGTACTTC. It yields the protein CASSQDLRHEQYF.

A note on this clonotype: A clone one base away is much larger, so this may be a read error. This sequence joins TRBV3-1 and TRBJ2-5; D is perhaps TRBD1 (5 bases). The CDR3 spans 16 residues. Germline CDR1 is LGHDT and CDR2 is YNNKEL (reference sequence). V was shortened by 3 bases and J by 6 bases, with 20 bases between the two germline ends. This CDR3 reads CASSHRTRAGMKTQYF. Here the CDR3 DNA reads TGTGCCAGCAGCCATCGGACGCGTGCAGGGATGAAGACCCAGTACTTC.

This clonotype was counted at least ten times. The chain uses TRBV5-1 and TRBJ2-3, with 12 bases lining up with TRBD2. The CDR3 runs 16 residues. Germline V gene sequence: CDR1 SGHRS, CDR2 YFSETQ. V was clipped by 2 bases and J by 6 bases; unmatched bases: 7. CDR3 residues: CASSLGLAGSSDTQYF. The CDR3 bases are TGCGCCAGCAGCTTAGGACTAGCGGGGAGTTCGGATACGCAGTATTTT.

The sample holds a few counts of this clonotype. This chain uses TRBV12-5 with TRBJ1-2; D not certain. V lost 3 bases, J lost 1 base, and 18 bases lay in between. The CDR3 sequence is 17 residues long. Per the germline V gene, CDR1 is LGHNT and CDR2 is FRNRAP. CDR3 DNA sequence: TGTGCTAGTGGTTTCGCCGGTCGTCCCCACTTTAACTATGGCTACACCTTC. This sequence encodes CASGFAGRPHFNYGYTF. The full variable domain, in which reference TRBV12-5 and TRBJ1-2 provide the parts outside the CDR3, is DARVTQTPRHKVTEMGQEVTMRCQPILGHNTVFWYRQTMMQGLELLAYFRNRAPLDDSGMPKDRFSAEMPDATLATLKIQPSEPRDSAVYFCASGFAGRPHFNYGYTFGSGTRLTVV.

The chain links TRBV20-1 to TRBJ2-7; either TRBD1 or TRBD2 may supply D (5 bases each). Germline lookup yields CDR1 DFQATT and CDR2 SNEGSKA (reference sequence). The CDR3 spans 14 residues. Trimming removed 6 bases from V and 2 bases from J, with 17 bases in between. The CDR3 region has the DNA TGCAGTGCAGGGACCCCGACTGTAACCTACGAGCAGTACGTC. The encoded protein is CSAGTPTVTYEQYV.

The chain is built from TRBV4-3 and TRBJ2-6, with 7 positions matching TRBD1. Germline CDR1 is LGHNA and CDR2 is YSLEER. J gave up 4 bases and V 4 bases, and 7 bases lay outside the gene matches. This CDR3 spans 16 amino acids. As DNA, the CDR3 is TGCGCCAGCAGCCGGAAGACAGGGTACGGGGCCAACGTCCTGACTTTC. Protein sequence: CASSRKTGYGANVLTF.

The chain combines TRBV11-2 with TRBJ2-5, with 11 bases that match TRBD1. Trimming took 2 bases from V and 3 from J; bases not matched to a gene: 5. This CDR3 comprises 16 residues. Germline-derived CDR1 and CDR2 are SGHAT and FQNNGV. For the CDR3, the DNA is TGTGCCAGCAGCTTAATGGGACAGGGGGGAGAAGAGACCCAGTACTTC. Its translation is CASSLMGQGGEETQYF.

In this sample, this clonotype turned up a few times. The V gene is TRBV2, the J gene TRBJ1-6; no clear D. The V and J ends lost 5 bases and 9 bases respectively, with 11 bases between them. The CDR3 covers 13 residues. CDR1 is SNHLY, CDR2 FYNNEI, per germline. The DNA for the CDR3 is TGTGCCAGCAGTTCTTTCTTGAGTTCACCCCTCCACTTT. Residues: CASSSFLSSPLHF. Filled out from reference TRBV2 and TRBJ1-6, the complete variable domain reads EPEVTQTPSHQVTQMGQEVILRCVPISNHLYFYWYRQILGQKVEFLVSFYNNEISEKSEIFDDQFSVERPDGSNFTLKIRSTKLEDSAMYFCASSSFLSSPLHFGNGTRLTVT.

This clonotype was counted a few times. The rearrangement links TRBV7-3 to TRBJ2-2; the D is unclear. The germline V gene encodes CDR1 SGHTA and CDR2 FQGTGA. The CDR3 runs to 15 residues. V gave up 2 bases and J gave up 4 bases, with 11 bases separating them. For the CDR3, the DNA is TGTGCCAGCAGCTTAGGTCGGGTGGGCACCGGGGAGCTGTTTTTT. Its translation is CASSLGRVGTGELFF.

This clonotype was seen a handful of times. The V and J genes are TRBV7-9 and TRBJ1-1; 7 bases fit TRBD1. This CDR3 has 12 amino acids. Germline loops: CDR1 SEHNR, CDR2 FQNEAQ (reference sequence). As DNA, the CDR3 is TGTGCTTCCGATCAGGGGGTGACTGAAGCTTTCTTT. Translated, it gives CASDQGVTEAFF.

This clonotype occurred a few times. V usage is TRBV28 and J usage is TRBJ2-1, with a possible D match to TRBD2 (5 bases). The CDR3 spans 14 residues. CDR1 and CDR2 from the germline V gene are MDHEN and SYDVKM. V lost 6 bases and J 8 bases, leaving 17 bases between the germline ends. The CDR3 loop is CASSVAGRSDEQFF. In DNA form, the CDR3 reads TGTGCCAGCAGCGTGGCGGGCCGTAGTGATGAGCAGTTCTTC.

This clonotype has only a few counts. The rearrangement uses TRBV6-1 and TRBJ2-5; D is possibly TRBD2 (6 bases). V lost 7 bases and J 1 base, leaving 22 bases between the germline ends. Per the germline V gene, CDR1 is MNHNS and CDR2 is SASEGT. The CDR3 length is 17 residues. The CDR3 DNA is TGTGCCAGCAATTCGCTCCGGGGGAGACGGGGCCAAGAGACCCAGTACTTC. This translates into CASNSLRGRRGQETQYF.

The chain combines TRBV6-2 or TRBV6-3 with TRBJ2-7; 7 bases align to TRBD1. Germline trimming cut 6 bases from V and 2 bases from J; bases unmatched to any gene: 7. The CDR3 length is 14 residues. Germline CDR1 is MNHEY and CDR2 is SVGEGT. CDR3 sequence: CASSRDRPPYEQYV. The CDR3 DNA sequence: TGTGCCAGCAGCCGGGACAGACCTCCCTACGAGCAGTACGTC.

The gene calls are TRBV7-6 and TRBJ2-1, with D perhaps assigned TRBD1 or TRBD2 (5 bases each). Trimming left V 3 bases short and J 2 bases short, with 17 bases between. This CDR3 is built from 17 residues. CDR1 and CDR2 (germline): SGHVS, FNYEAQ. CDR3 sequence: CASSFGAGRETYNEQFF. As DNA, the CDR3 is TGTGCCAGCAGCTTCGGGGCGGGCAGGGAGACCTACAATGAGCAGTTCTTC.

The V and J genes are TRBV12-3 or TRBV12-4 and TRBJ2-2; TRBD2 agrees at 7 bases. The CDR3 contains 16 residues. J gave up 4 bases and V 6 bases, and 11 bases lay outside the gene matches. DNA of the CDR3: TGTGCCAGCAGCAACCTTCTAGCGGTAGGCACCGGGGAGCTGTTTTTT. Translating it yields CASSNLLAVGTGELFF.

This clonotype was seen only a few times. CDR3 bases: TGCGCCAGCAGCTTAGTCGGGACCCGGCAGGAGACCCAGTTCTTC. Encoded protein: CASSLVGTRQETQFF. This rearrangement joins TRBV5-1 to TRBJ2-5, with D tentatively TRBD1 or TRBD2 (5 bases each). Matching the DNA end better, TRBJ2-1 makes the J call doubtful. The CDR3 consists of 15 residues. Per the germline V gene, CDR1 is SGHRS and CDR2 is YFSETQ.

The sample holds a few counts of this clonotype. The chain has TRBV20-1 and TRBJ2-5, with D unresolved. There are 12 residues in the CDR3. V dropped 0 bases and J dropped 5 bases, with 7 bases sitting between them. CDR1 and CDR2 (germline): DFQATT, SNEGSKA (reference sequence). CDR3 amino acids: CSARETSETQYF. CDR3 coding DNA: TGCAGTGCTAGAGAGACCAGCGAGACCCAGTACTTC.

This clonotype was detected only a few times. The chain has TRBV3-1 and TRBJ2-7; D not certain. This CDR3 spans 15 amino acids. Trimming took 0 bases from V and 1 from J, leaving 10 bases between them. In germline, CDR1 is LGHDT, CDR2 YNNKEL (reference sequence). As DNA, the CDR3 is TGTGCCAGCAGCCAAGAGTTTGCGCCTTCCTACGAGCAGTACTTC. It is translated as CASSQEFAPSYEQYF.

The table lists this clonotype with many counts. The rearrangement uses TRBV5-1 and TRBJ2-5; the D is unclear. Between the trimmed V and J ends, which lost 3 bases and 7 bases, there was a span of 19 bases. CDR1 is SGHRS and CDR2 is YFSETQ in the germline V gene. The CDR3 contains 15 residues. CDR3 in amino acids: CASSSTRGVSPTQYF. The CDR3 DNA reads as TGCGCCAGCAGCTCAACTCGAGGCGTTAGCCCGACCCAGTACTTC.

The sample holds a few counts of this clonotype. The chain is built from TRBV7-2 and TRBJ1-1; D unclear. Germline CDR1 SGHTA, CDR2 FQGNSA. The CDR3 contains 14 residues. V lost 5 bases to trimming and J lost 2 bases, with 12 bases between them. CDR3 protein: CASSTRAPNTEAFF. DNA for the CDR3: TGTGCCAGCAGCACCCGGGCCCCCAACACTGAAGCTTTCTTT.

The V call is TRBV6-5, the J call TRBJ2-1; 9 bases are a match to TRBD2. CDR1 is MNHEY and CDR2 is SVGAGI in the germline V gene. After removal of 3 bases from V and 9 bases from J, the junction contained 6 bases not matched to a gene. The CDR3 runs 14 residues. This chain's CDR3 is CASSYSSGVIEQFF. DNA for the CDR3: TGTGCCAGCAGTTATTCTAGCGGGGTAATTGAGCAGTTCTTC.

This chain uses TRBV29-1 with TRBJ1-2; a weak D match, TRBD1 (5 bases). This CDR3 region has 12 residues. Between the trimmed V and J ends, which lost 0 bases and 13 bases, there was a span of 15 bases. Germline CDR1 SQVTM, CDR2 ANQGSEA. The chain's CDR3 is CSVEDLGPGGTF. For the CDR3, the DNA is TGCAGCGTTGAAGATCTGGGCCCTGGGGGCACCTTC. Looking up the rest from reference TRBV29-1 and TRBJ1-2 gives the full variable domain: SAVISQKPSRDICQRGTSLTIQCQVDSQVTMMFWYRQQPGQSLTLIATANQGSEATYESGFVIDKFPISRPNLTFSTLTVSNMSPEDSSIYLCSVEDLGPGGTFGSGTRLTVV.